This TCR beta chain was identified in a study of cytomegalovirus exposure and HLA in healthy donors. Study background: Earlier findings included 90 million to 120 million unique TCR beta sequences obtained from 170 million or so T cells.

The PCR ran on 60 Vbeta and 13 Jbeta primers. TCRdb keeps only in-frame clones here, not all; method: immunoSEQ multiplex PCR. The listing contains some 67,000 clones. The V gene end was trimmed by 5 bases and the J gene end by 8 bases; junction bases not matched to a gene: 4. CDR3 length: 12 amino acids. Germline-derived CDR1 and CDR2 are MNHEY and SVGAGI. The sample was PBMCs. The genes are TRBV6-5 and TRBJ1-2; TRBD1 agrees at 8 bases. This clonotype was obtained from a woman aged 25 to 39 in good health and CMV-seronegative. CDR3 coding DNA: TGTGCCAGCAGTGGGACAGGACGGGGCTACACCTTC. Amino acids: CASSGTGRGYTF.